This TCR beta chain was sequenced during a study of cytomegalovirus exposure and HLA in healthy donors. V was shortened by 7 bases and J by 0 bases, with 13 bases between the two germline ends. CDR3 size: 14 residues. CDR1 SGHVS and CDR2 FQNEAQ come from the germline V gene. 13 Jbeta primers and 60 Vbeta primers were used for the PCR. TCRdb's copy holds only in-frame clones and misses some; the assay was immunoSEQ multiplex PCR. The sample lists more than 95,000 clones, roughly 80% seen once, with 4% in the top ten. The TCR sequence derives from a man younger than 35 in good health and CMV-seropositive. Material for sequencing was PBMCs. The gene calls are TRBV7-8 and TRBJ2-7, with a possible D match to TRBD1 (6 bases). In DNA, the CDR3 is TGTGCCAGCAAGAGGACAGAAGGCTCCTACGAGCAGTACTTC. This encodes CASKRTEGSYEQYF.